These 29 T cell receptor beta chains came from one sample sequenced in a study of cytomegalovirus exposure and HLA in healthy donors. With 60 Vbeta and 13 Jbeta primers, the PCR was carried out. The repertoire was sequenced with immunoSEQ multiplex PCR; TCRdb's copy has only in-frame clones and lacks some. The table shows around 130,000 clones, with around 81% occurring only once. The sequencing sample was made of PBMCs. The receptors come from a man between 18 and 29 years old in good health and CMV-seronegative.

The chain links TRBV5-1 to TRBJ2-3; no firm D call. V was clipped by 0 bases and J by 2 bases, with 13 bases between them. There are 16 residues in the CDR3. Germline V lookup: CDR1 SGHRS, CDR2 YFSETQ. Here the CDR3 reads CASSLASVTTTDTQYF. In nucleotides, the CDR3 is TGCGCCAGCAGCTTGGCCTCGGTTACTACCACAGATACGCAGTATTTT.

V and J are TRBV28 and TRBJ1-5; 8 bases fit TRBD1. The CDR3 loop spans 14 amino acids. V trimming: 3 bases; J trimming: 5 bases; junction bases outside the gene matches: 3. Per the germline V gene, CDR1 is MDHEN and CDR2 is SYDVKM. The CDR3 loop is CASSFRDRYQPQHF. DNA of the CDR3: TGTGCCAGCAGTTTCCGGGACAGGTATCAGCCCCAGCATTTT.

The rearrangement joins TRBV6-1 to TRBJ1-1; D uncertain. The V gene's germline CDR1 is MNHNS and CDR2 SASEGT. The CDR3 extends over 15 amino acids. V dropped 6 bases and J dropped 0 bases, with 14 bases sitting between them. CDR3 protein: CASRGGRTMNTEAFF. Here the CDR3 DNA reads TGTGCCAGCAGAGGCGGGCGAACCATGAACACTGAAGCTTTCTTT.

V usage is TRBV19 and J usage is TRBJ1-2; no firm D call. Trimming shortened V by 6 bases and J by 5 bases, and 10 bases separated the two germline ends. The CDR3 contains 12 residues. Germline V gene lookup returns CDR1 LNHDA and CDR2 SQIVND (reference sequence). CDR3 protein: CASRTGGYGYTF. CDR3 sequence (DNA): TGTGCCAGTAGGACGGGAGGGTATGGCTACACCTTC.

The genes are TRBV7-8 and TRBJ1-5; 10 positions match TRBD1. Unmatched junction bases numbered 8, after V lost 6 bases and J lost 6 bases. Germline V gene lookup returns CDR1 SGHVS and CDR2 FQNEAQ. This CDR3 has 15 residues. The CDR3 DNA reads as TGTGCCAGCAGTCGAAGTGGGACAGGGGCTCAGCCCCAGCATTTT. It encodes CASSRSGTGAQPQHF.

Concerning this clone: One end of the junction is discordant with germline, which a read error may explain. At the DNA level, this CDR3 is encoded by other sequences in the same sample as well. The CDR3 coding sequence is TGTGCCTGGAGTATAAATAATTCCCCCCTCCACTTT. It translates to CAWSINNSPLHF. This chain joins TRBV30 and TRBJ1-6; D ambiguous. This CDR3 is 12 amino acids long. Germline values: CDR1 GTSNPN, CDR2 SVGIG (reference sequence).

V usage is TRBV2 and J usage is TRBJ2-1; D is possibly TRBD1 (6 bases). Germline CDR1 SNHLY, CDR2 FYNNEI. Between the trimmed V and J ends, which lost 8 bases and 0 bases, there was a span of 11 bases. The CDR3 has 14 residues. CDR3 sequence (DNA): TGTGCCAGCCACAGGGAGAGCTCCTACAATGAGCAGTTCTTC. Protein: CASHRESSYNEQFF.

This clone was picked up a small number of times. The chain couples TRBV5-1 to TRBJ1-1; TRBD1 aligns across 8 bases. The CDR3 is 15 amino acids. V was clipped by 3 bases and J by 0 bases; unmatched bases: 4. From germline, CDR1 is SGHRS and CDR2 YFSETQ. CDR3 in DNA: TGCGCCAGCAGCTATGGACAGGGAATGAACACTGAAGCTTTCTTT. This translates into CASSYGQGMNTEAFF.

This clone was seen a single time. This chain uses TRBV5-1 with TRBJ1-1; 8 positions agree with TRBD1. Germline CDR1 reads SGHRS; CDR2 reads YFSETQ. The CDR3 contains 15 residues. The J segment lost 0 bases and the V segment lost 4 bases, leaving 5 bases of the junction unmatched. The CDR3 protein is CASSARTGMNTEAFF. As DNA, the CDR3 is TGCGCCAGCAGCGCCCGGACAGGGATGAACACTGAAGCTTTCTTT.

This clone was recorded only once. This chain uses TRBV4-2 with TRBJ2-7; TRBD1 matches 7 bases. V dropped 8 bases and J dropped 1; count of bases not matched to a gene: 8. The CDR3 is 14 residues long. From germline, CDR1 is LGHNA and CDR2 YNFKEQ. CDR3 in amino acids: CASRDSERSYEQYF. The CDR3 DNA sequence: TGTGCCAGCCGGGACAGTGAAAGATCCTACGAGCAGTACTTC.

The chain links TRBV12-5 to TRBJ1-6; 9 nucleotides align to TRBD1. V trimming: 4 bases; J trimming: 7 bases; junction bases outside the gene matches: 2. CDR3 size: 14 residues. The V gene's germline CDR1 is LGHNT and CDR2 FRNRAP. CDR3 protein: CASGSGTGNSPLHF. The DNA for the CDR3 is TGTGCTAGTGGTTCCGGGACAGGGAATTCACCCCTCCACTTT.

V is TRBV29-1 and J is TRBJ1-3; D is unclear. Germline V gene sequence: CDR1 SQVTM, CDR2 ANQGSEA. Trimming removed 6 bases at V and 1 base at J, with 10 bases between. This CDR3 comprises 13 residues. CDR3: CSVAFSSGNTIYF. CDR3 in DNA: TGCAGCGTGGCATTCAGTTCTGGAAACACCATATATTTT.

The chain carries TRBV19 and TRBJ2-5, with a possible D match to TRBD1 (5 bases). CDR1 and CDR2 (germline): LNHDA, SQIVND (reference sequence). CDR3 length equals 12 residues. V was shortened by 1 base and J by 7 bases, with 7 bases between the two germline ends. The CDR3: CASSIVQGTQYF. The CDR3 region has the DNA TGTGCCAGTAGTATAGTGCAGGGGACCCAGTACTTC.

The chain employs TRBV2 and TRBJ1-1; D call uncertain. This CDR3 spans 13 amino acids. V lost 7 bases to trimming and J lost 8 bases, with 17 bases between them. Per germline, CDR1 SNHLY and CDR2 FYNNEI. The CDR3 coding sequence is TGTGCCAGCAAAATAGGAGGAGGACTAGAAGCTTTCTTT. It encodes CASKIGGGLEAFF.

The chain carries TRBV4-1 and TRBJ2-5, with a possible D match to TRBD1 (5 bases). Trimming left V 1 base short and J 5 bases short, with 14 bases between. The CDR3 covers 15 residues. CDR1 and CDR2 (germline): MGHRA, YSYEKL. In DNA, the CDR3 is TGCGCCAGCAGCCAAGGCGAGGCACAGGTGGAGACCCAGTACTTC. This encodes CASSQGEAQVETQYF.

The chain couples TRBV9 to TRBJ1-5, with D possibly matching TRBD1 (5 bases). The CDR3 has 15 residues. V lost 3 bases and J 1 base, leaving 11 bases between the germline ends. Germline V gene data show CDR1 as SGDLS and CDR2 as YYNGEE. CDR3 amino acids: CASSAPRASNQPQHF. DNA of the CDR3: TGTGCCAGCAGCGCCCCCAGGGCAAGCAATCAGCCCCAGCATTTT.

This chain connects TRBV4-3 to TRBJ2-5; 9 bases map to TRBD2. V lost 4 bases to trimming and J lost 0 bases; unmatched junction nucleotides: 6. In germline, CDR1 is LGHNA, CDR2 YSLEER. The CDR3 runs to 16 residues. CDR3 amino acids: CASSPAGTSYQETQYF. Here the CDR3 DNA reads TGCGCCAGCAGCCCCGCGGGGACTAGCTACCAAGAGACCCAGTACTTC.

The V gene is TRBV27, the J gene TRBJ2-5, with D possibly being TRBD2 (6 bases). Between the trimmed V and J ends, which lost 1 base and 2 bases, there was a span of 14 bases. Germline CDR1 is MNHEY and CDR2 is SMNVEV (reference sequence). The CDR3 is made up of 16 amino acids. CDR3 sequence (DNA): TGTGCCAGCAGTTTATTTCCCAGCGGGTGGCAAGAGACCCAGTACTTC. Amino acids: CASSLFPSGWQETQYF.

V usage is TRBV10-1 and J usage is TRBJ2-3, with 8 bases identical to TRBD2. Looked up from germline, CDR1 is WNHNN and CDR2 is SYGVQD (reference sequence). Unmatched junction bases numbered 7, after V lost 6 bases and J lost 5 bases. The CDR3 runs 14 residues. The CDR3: CASSDGGAKDTQYF. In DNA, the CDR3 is TGCGCCAGCAGCGACGGGGGGGCCAAAGATACGCAGTATTTT.

The CDR3 sequence is CASSSEAFF. In DNA, the CDR3 is TGTGCCAGCAGTTCCGAGGCTTTCTTT. The chain is built from TRBV6-6 and TRBJ1-1, with D unclear. The V end lost 4 bases, the J end lost 11 bases, and 5 bases lay between the germline ends. The CDR3 loop spans 9 amino acids. Germline-derived CDR1 and CDR2 are MNHNY and SVGAGI (reference sequence).

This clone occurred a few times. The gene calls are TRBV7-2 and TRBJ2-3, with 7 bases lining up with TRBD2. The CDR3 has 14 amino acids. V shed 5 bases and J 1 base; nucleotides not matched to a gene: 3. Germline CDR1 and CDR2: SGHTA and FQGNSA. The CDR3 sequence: CASSRDYRTDTQYF. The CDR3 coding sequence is TGTGCCAGCAGCCGGGACTACCGCACAGATACGCAGTATTTT.

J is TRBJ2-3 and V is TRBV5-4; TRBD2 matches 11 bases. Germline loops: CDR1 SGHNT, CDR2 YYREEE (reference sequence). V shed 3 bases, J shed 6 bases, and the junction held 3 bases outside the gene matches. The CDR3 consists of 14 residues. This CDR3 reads CASSSSGGIDTQYF. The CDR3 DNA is TGTGCCAGCAGCTCTAGCGGGGGGATTGATACGCAGTATTTT.

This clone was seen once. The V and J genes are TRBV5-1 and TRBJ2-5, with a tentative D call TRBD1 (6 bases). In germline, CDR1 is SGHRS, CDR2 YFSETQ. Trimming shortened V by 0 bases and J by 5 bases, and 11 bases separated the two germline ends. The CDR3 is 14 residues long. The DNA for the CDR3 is TGCGCCAGCAGCTTGGACAGGGCGCGGGAGACCCAGTACTTC. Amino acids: CASSLDRARETQYF.

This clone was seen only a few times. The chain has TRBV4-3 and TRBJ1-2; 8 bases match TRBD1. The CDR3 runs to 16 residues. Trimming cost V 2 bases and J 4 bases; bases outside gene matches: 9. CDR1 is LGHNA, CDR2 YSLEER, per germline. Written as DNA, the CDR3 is TGCGCCAGCAGCCAATCGGAGACAGGGGACAGCTATGGCTACACCTTC. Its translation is CASSQSETGDSYGYTF.

The CDR3 here is CASSPQDSQETQYF. The CDR3 nucleotides read TGTGCCAGCAGTCCCCAGGACAGCCAAGAGACCCAGTACTTC. This chain connects TRBV6-5 to TRBJ2-5; D may be TRBD1 (6 bases). The CDR3 length is 14 residues. Deletions cut 5 bases from V and 1 base from J, with 11 bases between. The germline CDR1 and CDR2 sequences are MNHEY and SVGAGI.

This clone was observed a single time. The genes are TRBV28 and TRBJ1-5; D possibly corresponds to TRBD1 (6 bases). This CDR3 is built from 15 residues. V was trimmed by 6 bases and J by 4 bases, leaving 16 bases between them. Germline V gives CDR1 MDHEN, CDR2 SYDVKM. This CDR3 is CASSKTGMGNQPQHF. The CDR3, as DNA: TGTGCCAGCAGCAAAACAGGGATGGGGAATCAGCCCCAGCATTTT. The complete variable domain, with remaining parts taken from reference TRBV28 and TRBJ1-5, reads DVKVTQSSRYLVKRTGEKVFLECVQDMDHENMFWYRQDPGLGLRLIYFSYDVKMKEKGDIPEGYSVSREKKERFSLILESASTNQTSMYLCASSKTGMGNQPQHFGDGTRLSIL.

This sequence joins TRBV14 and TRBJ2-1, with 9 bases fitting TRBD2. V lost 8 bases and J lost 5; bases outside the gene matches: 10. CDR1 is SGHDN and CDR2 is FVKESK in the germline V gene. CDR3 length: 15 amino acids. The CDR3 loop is CASSLRLAVNNEQFF. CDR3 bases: TGTGCCAGCTCTTTGAGACTAGCGGTAAACAATGAGCAGTTCTTC.

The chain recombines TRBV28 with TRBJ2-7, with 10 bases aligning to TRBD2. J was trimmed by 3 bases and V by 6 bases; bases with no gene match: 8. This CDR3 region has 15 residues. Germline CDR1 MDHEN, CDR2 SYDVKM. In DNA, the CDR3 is TGTGCCAGCAGCTTGACTAGCGGGCTCCTCTACGAGCAGTACTTC. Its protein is CASSLTSGLLYEQYF.

CDR3 residues: CASSLSGEGEQYF. In DNA, the CDR3 is TGTGCCAGCAGCTTATCGGGGGAGGGCGAGCAGTACTTC. V gene TRBV5-8 combines with J gene TRBJ2-7; 7 positions match TRBD2. The germline gives CDR1 SGHTS, CDR2 YDEGEE. The CDR3 has 13 amino acids. Trimming cost V 2 bases and J 6 bases; bases outside gene matches: 5.